This TCR beta chain was sequenced for a study of T cells in Graves' hyperthyroidism and ophthalmopathy. Overall study: The blood sample was taken at first diagnosis, before treatment began. Overall study results and limits: Clonotypes that were expanded in thyroid above 0.001 mostly appeared in blood too.

Absent ophthalmopathy progression within 18 months defined stable Graves' hyperthyroidism. A roughly 9.3 ml volume of fresh peripheral blood provided the PBMCs. Only a few counts were recorded for this clonotype. Its target is unknown. Germline CDR1 and CDR2: MNHNS and SASEGT. V lost 7 bases and J lost 0, with 7 bases in between. This CDR3 region has 12 residues. Amplification yielded TCR beta CDR3 regions, with RNA transcripts as the source. The HTBI primer set drove a first-round RT-PCR of the TCR CDR3. In TCRdb, the multiplex PCR reads were re-called with MiXCR into one record per CDR3 protein. The repertoire holds some 550,000 distinct CDR3 sequences, with more than 20% as singletons.

Sequenced sample: blood. V gene TRBV6-1 combines with J gene TRBJ2-7, with D uncertain. This receptor was obtained from a man aged 18 to 30 with Graves' hyperthyroidism. DNA for the CDR3: TGTGCCAGCAACTCATACTCCTACGAGCAGTACTTC. Protein product: CASNSYSYEQYF.